These 9 T cell receptor beta chains came from one sample sequenced in a study of control samples from healthy donors and cancer patients. This table comes from immunoSEQ multiplex PCR, and its TCRdb copy is limited to in-frame clones, with some not included. This table has about 180,000 clones, 90% appearing once. Sequences were obtained from blood. Every receptor here comes from a woman aged 45 to 65 in good health.

This clone was seen more than once but under ten times. The V and J genes are TRBV7-9 and TRBJ2-7, with 8 bases aligning to TRBD2. Losses at the gene ends were 3 bases for V and 3 bases for J; bases not matched to a gene: 1. The germline V gene encodes CDR1 SEHNR and CDR2 FQNEAQ (reference sequence). The CDR3 consists of 13 residues. The DNA of the CDR3 is TGTGCCAGCAGCTTTAGCGGGATCTACGAGCAGTACTTC. This sequence encodes CASSFSGIYEQYF.

The J gene is TRBJ2-7, the V gene TRBV5-6; unclear D gene. This CDR3 has 12 residues. Germline V gives CDR1 SGHDT, CDR2 YYEEEE. The V gene lost 1 base and the J gene lost 3 bases, with 5 bases spanning the gap. The CDR3 region is CASSLRLYEQYF. The DNA of the CDR3 is TGTGCCAGCAGCTTGCGGCTCTACGAGCAGTACTTC.

The CDR3 DNA reads TGTGCCACCTCCCCCAGGGCCATGAACACTGAAGCTTTCTTT. Translated, it gives CATSPRAMNTEAFF. The chain combines TRBV7-9 with TRBJ1-1; D is possibly TRBD1 (5 bases). CDR1 and CDR2 (germline): SEHNR, FQNEAQ (reference sequence). V gave up 10 bases and J gave up 0 bases, with 15 bases separating them. There are 14 residues in the CDR3.

This clone has more than one count but fewer than ten. The chain has TRBV27 and TRBJ2-3, with TRBD2 matching over 13 bases. Germline assignment: CDR1 MNHEY and CDR2 SMNVEV (reference sequence). Losses at the gene ends were 5 bases for V and 2 bases for J; bases not matched to a gene: 4. This CDR3 has 16 residues. In DNA form, the CDR3 reads TGTGCCAGCAGTCCAGGACTAGCGGGAGCCACAGATACGCAGTATTTT. Amino acids: CASSPGLAGATDTQYF.

The chain couples TRBV25-1 to TRBJ2-7, with 7 bases that match TRBD2. Germline CDR1 and CDR2: MGHDK and SYGVNS. The CDR3 is 16 residues long. V gave up 8 bases and J gave up 2 bases; unmatched junction bases: 15. The CDR3 coding sequence is TGTGCCAGCTGTGGAGGGTGGGGGGGACCCACCTACGAGCAGTACTTC. Translated: CASCGGWGGPTYEQYF.

This clone was found a few times. Distinct nucleotide sequences in the sample also encode this CDR3. The chain has TRBV5-1 and TRBJ1-5; D unresolved. The CDR3 is made up of 13 amino acids. V lost 0 bases, J lost 3 bases, and 4 bases lay in between. In germline, CDR1 is SGHRS, CDR2 YFSETQ. The CDR3 DNA reads as TGCGCCAGCAGCTTGGGGTCCAATCAGCCCCAGCATTTT. Protein: CASSLGSNQPQHF.

The chain couples TRBV5-5 to TRBJ1-3; TRBD1 matches at 9 bases. The CDR3 runs to 15 residues. The V segment lost 2 bases and the J segment 4 bases; nucleotides outside the gene matches: 4. Germline loops: CDR1 SGHKS, CDR2 YYEKEE (reference sequence). CDR3: CASSLQGAPGNTIYF. The CDR3 DNA is TGTGCCAGCAGCTTACAGGGGGCGCCGGGAAACACCATATATTTT.

V is TRBV7-3 and J is TRBJ2-3, with a possible D match to TRBD2 (5 bases). Between the trimmed V and J ends, which lost 3 bases and 2 bases, there was a span of 9 bases. Germline assignment: CDR1 SGHTA and CDR2 FQGTGA. The CDR3 totals 14 residues. The CDR3 coding sequence is TGTGCCAGCAGCTTTACCGGGAACACAGATACGCAGTATTTT. Translating gives CASSFTGNTDTQYF.

The chain links TRBV30 to TRBJ2-3; D uncertain. There are 11 residues in the CDR3. Germline V gene sequence: CDR1 GTSNPN, CDR2 SVGIG (reference sequence). Trimming removed 4 bases at V and 5 bases at J, with 7 bases between. The CDR3 spells CAWTSGDTQYF. CDR3 DNA sequence: TGTGCCTGGACTTCCGGAGATACGCAGTATTTT. The whole variable domain, filled in from reference TRBV30 and TRBJ2-3, reads SQTIHQWPATLVQPVGSPLSLECTVEGTSNPNLYWYRQAAGRGLQLLFYSVGIGQISSEVPQNLSASRPQDRQFILSSKKLLLSDSGFYLCAWTSGDTQYFGPGTRLTVL.